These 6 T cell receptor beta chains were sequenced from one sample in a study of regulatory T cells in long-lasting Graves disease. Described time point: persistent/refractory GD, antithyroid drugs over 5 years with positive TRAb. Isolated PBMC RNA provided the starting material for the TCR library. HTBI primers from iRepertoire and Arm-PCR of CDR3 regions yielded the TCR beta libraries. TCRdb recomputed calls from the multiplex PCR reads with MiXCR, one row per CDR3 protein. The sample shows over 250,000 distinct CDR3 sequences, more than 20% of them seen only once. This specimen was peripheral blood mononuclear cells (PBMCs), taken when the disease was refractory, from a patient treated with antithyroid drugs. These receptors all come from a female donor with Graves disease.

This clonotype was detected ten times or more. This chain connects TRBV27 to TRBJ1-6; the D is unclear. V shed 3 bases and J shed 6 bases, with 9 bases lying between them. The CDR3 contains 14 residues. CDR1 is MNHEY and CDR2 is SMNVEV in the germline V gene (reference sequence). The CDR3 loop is CASSFRGVNSPLHF. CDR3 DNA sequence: TGTGCCAGCAGTTTTCGGGGTGTTAATTCACCCCTCCACTTT.

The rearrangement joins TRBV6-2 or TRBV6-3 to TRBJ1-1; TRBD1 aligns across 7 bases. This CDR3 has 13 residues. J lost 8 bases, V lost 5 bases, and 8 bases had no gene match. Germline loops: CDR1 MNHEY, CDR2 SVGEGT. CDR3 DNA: TGTGCCAGCAGTGGATACAGGGGTGGCGAAGCTTTCTTT. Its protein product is CASSGYRGGEAFF.

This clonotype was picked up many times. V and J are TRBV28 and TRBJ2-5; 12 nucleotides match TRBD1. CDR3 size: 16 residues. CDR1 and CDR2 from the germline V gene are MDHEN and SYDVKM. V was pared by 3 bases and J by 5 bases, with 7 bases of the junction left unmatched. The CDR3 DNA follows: TGTGCCAGCAGTTTGGTGGGACAGGGGGCCTCGGAGACCCAGTACTTC. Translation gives CASSLVGQGASETQYF. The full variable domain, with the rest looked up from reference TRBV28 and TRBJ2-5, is DVKVTQSSRYLVKRTGEKVFLECVQDMDHENMFWYRQDPGLGLRLIYFSYDVKMKEKGDIPEGYSVSREKKERFSLILESASTNQTSMYLCASSLVGQGASETQYFGPGTRLLVL.

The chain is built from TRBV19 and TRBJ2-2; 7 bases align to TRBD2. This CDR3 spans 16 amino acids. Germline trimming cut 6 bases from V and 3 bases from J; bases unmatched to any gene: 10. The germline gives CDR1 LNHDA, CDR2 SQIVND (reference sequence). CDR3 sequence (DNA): TGTGCCAGTAGCCGGGGGGTATTGGGTTACACCGGGGAGCTGTTTTTT. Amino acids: CASSRGVLGYTGELFF.

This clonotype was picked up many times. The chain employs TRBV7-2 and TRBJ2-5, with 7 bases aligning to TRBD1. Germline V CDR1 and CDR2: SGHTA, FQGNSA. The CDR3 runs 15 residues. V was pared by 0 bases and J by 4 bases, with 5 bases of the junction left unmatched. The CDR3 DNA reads TGTGCCAGCAGCTTAGCGAAGACAGGGATAGAGACCCAGTACTTC. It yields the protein CASSLAKTGIETQYF. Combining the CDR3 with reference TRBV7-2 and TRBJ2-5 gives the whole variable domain GAGVSQSPSNKVTEKGKDVELRCDPISGHTALYWYRQSLGQGLEFLIYFQGNSAPDKSGLPSDRFSAERTGGSVSTLTIQRTQQEDSAVYLCASSLAKTGIETQYFGPGTRLLVL.

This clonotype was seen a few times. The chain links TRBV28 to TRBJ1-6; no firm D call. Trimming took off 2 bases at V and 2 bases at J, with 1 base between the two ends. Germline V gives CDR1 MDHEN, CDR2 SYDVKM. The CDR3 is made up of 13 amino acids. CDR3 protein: CASSLPYNSPLHF. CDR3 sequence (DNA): TGTGCCAGCAGTTTACCCTATAATTCACCCCTCCACTTT.